Presented here are 6 T cell receptor beta chains from one specimen sequenced in a study of T cells after yellow fever vaccination. Each CDR3 protein gets one entry after TCRdb re-called the 5' RACE reads with MiXCR. This sample yields roughly 350,000 distinct CDR3 sequences, of which about 4% are seen a single time; roughly 24% belongs to the top ten. The sample here was PBMCs, taken 5 days after the yellow fever booster vaccination. The receptors derive from a young man who received the YFV17D yellow fever vaccine.

This clonotype was detected once. This rearrangement joins TRBV19 to TRBJ2-1; D not resolved. Germline loops: CDR1 LNHDA, CDR2 SQIVND (reference sequence). Trimming stripped 4 bases from V and 6 bases from J, with 7 bases between. The CDR3 is 12 residues long. This CDR3 is CASSTGSNEQFF. CDR3 DNA: TGTGCCAGTAGTACTGGGTCCAATGAGCAGTTCTTC.

The chain is built from TRBV27 and TRBJ2-5, with a weak D call TRBD2 (6 bases). The CDR3 totals 14 residues. V was shortened by 5 bases and J by 7 bases, with 17 bases between the two germline ends. From germline, CDR1 is MNHEY and CDR2 SMNVEV (reference sequence). CDR3: CASSRDSPGGTQYF. The CDR3 bases are TGTGCCAGCAGTCGGGACTCTCCCGGTGGGACCCAGTACTTC.

The gene calls are TRBV24-1 and TRBJ1-2, with D perhaps matching TRBD1 (5 bases). The CDR3 runs 14 residues. Germline assignment: CDR1 KGHDR and CDR2 SFDVKD. V lost 3 bases and J lost 6, with 13 bases in between. The CDR3 loop is CATSDAGEQDGYTF. The CDR3 nucleotides are TGTGCCACCAGTGATGCCGGGGAACAGGATGGCTACACCTTC.

The chain employs TRBV20-1 and TRBJ2-1; TRBD2 agrees at 10 bases. The junction had 18 bases not matched to a gene; V was cut back by 6 bases and J by 10 bases. CDR3 size: 16 residues. The germline V gene has CDR1 DFQATT and CDR2 SNEGSKA (reference sequence). Here the CDR3 DNA reads TGCAGTGCATCTCCCCTCGGCGGACTAGCGGTGCCCGAGCAGTTCTTC. As protein: CSASPLGGLAVPEQFF.

The chain links TRBV20-1 to TRBJ1-5; tentatively, D is TRBD1 (5 bases). V lost 6 bases and J 3 bases, leaving 18 bases between the germline ends. This CDR3 has 15 residues. Germline values: CDR1 DFQATT, CDR2 SNEGSKA (reference sequence). The CDR3, as DNA: TGCAGTGCCAAGAGGGGCGGGGACTTCAATCAGCCCCAGCATTTT. This gives the protein CSAKRGGDFNQPQHF.

This clonotype was recorded at least ten times. The chain is built from TRBV5-1 and TRBJ2-2, with D unresolved. The V gene's germline CDR1 is SGHRS and CDR2 YFSETQ. The ends were cut back, 4 bases at V and 4 bases at J, with 11 bases in the middle. The CDR3 sequence is 14 residues long. The CDR3 loop reads CASSPGSTTGELFF. DNA of the CDR3: TGCGCCAGCAGCCCCGGAAGTACCACCGGGGAGCTGTTTTTT.